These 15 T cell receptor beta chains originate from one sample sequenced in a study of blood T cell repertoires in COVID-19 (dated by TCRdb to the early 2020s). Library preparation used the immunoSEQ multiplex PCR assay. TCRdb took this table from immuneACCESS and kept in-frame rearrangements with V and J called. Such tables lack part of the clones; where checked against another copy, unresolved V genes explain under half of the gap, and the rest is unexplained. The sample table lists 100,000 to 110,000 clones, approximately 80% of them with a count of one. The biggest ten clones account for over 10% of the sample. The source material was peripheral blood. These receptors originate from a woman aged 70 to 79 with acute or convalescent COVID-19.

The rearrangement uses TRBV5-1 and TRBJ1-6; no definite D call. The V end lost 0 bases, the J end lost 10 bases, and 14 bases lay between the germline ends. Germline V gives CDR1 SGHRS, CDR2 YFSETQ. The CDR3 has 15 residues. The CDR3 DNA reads TGCGCCAGCAGCTTGGAGGGTCAAGCGGGGTCACCCCTCCACTTT. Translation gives CASSLEGQAGSPLHF.

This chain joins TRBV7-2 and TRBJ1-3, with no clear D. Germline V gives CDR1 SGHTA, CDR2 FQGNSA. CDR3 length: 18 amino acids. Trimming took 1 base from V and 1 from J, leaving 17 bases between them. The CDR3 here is CASSLDSMLIGSGNTIYF. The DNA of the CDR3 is TGTGCCAGCAGCTTAGATAGCATGTTGATTGGATCTGGAAACACCATATATTTT.

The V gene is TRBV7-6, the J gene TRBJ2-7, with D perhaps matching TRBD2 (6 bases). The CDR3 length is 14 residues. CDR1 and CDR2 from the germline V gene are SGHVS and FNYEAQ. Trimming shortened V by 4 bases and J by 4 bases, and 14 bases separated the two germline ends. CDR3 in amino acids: CASSSLPGVYEQYF. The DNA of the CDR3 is TGTGCCAGCAGCTCCCTCCCGGGGGTATACGAGCAGTACTTC.

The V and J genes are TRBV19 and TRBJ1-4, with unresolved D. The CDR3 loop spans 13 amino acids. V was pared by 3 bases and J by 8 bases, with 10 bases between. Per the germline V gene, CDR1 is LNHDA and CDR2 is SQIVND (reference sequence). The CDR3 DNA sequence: TGTGCCAGTAGTATTAGTCATGAGGAAAAACTGTTTTTT. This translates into CASSISHEEKLFF.

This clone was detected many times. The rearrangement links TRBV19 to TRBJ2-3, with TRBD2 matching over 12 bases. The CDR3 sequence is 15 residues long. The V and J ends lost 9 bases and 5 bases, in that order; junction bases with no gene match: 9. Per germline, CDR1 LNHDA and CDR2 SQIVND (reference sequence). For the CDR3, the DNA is TGTGCCAGCACTAGACTAGCGGGGGCCGTAGATACGCAGTATTTT. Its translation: CASTRLAGAVDTQYF.

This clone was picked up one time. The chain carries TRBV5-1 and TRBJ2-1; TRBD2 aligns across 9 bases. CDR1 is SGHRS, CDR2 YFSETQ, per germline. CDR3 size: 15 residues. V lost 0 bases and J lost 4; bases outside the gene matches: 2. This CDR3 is CASSLDSGGYNEQFF. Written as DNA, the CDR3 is TGCGCCAGCAGCTTGGATAGCGGGGGATACAATGAGCAGTTCTTC.

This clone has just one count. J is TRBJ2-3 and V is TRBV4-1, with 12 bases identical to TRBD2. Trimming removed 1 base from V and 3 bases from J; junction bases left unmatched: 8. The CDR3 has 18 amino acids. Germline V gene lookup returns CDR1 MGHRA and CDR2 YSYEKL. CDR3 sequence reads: CASSQGPSGGARTDTQYF. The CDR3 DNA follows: TGCGCCAGCAGCCAAGGACCTAGCGGGGGGGCCAGGACAGATACGCAGTATTTT.

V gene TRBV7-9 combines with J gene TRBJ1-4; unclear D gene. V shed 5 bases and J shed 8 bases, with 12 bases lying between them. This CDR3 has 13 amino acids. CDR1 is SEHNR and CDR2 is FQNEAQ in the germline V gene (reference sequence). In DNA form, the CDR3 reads TGTGCCAGCAGCCACACCTCAGTAGAAAAACTGTTTTTT. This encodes CASSHTSVEKLFF.

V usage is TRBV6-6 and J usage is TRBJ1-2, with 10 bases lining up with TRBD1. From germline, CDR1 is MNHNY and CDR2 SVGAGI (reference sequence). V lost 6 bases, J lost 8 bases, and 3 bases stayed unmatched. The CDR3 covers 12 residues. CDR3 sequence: CASRETGGGYTF. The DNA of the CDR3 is TGTGCCAGCAGGGAGACAGGGGGCGGCTACACCTTC.

The CDR3 loop reads CASSPRGQGAYEQYV. As DNA, the CDR3 is TGTGCCAGTAGTCCCCGGGGACAGGGCGCTTACGAGCAGTACGTC. The chain has TRBV19 and TRBJ2-7; 9 positions match TRBD1. V gave up 5 bases and J gave up 4 bases; unmatched junction bases: 9. This CDR3 is built from 15 residues. Germline V gene lookup returns CDR1 LNHDA and CDR2 SQIVND (reference sequence).

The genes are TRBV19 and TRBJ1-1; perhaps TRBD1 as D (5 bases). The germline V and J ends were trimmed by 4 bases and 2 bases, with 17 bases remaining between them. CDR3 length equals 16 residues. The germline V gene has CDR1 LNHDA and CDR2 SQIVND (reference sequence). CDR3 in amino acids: CASSTEGRGINTEAFF. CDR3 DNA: TGTGCCAGTAGTACCGAGGGACGGGGGATCAACACTGAAGCTTTCTTT.

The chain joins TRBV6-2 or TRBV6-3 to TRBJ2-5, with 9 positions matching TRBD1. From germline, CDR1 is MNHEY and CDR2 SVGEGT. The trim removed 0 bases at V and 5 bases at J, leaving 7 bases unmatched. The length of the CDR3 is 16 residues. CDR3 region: CASSYSPGQGGETQYF. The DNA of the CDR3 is TGTGCCAGCAGTTACTCGCCGGGACAGGGAGGGGAGACCCAGTACTTC.

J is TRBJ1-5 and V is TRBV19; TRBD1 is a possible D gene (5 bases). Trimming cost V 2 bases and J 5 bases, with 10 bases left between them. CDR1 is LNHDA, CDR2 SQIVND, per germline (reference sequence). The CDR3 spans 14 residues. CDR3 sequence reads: CASSIWGVDQPQHF. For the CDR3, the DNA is TGTGCCAGTAGTATATGGGGGGTTGATCAGCCCCAGCATTTT.

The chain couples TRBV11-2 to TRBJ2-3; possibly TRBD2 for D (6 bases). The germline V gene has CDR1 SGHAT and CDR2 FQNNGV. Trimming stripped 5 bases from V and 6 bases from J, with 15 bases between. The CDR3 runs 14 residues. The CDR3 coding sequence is TGTGCCAGCAGCCTATCCGGGACTCCCGATACGCAGTATTTT. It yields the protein CASSLSGTPDTQYF.

The CDR3 loop reads CASSLTGAGNTEAFF. For the CDR3, the DNA is TGCGCCAGCAGCTTGACAGGGGCGGGGAACACTGAAGCTTTCTTT. The chain employs TRBV5-1 and TRBJ1-1; the match to TRBD1 covers 7 bases. The CDR3 covers 15 residues. V lost 1 base and J lost 1; bases outside the gene matches: 4. From germline, CDR1 is SGHRS and CDR2 YFSETQ. The entire variable domain, with the rest obtained from reference TRBV5-1 and TRBJ1-1, is as follows: KAGVTQTPRYLIKTRGQQVTLSCSPISGHRSVSWYQQTPGQGLQFLFEYFSETQRNKGNFPGRFSGRQFSNSRSEMNVSTLELGDSALYLCASSLTGAGNTEAFFGQGTRLTVV.